These T cell receptor beta chains were read from a single sample in a study of blood T cell repertoires in COVID-19. Libraries were prepared by immunoSEQ multiplex PCR; TCRdb keeps only in-frame clonotypes and omits some of them. Of more than 70,000 clones in the sample, around 90% were seen once. Sequencing was carried out using peripheral blood. The receptors derive from a middle-aged man with active COVID-19. The CDR3 runs from the conserved cysteine through the conserved F or W. The D gene is left open where the match is weak. For some rows the clone size is stated as once, few or many, or as a class when expanded; others skip it.

d_call: TRBD2; j_call: TRBJ2-3; clone_size: .; v_call: TRBV4-2; cdr3_aa: CASSQEASGRSYSGAQYF; cdr3_nt: TGTGCCAGCAGCCAAGAGGCTAGCGGGAGGTCCTACTCCGGGGCGCAGTATTTT
d_call: TRBD1; j_call: TRBJ1-6; clone_size: .; v_call: TRBV6-6; cdr3_aa: CASSSGGGNSPLHF; cdr3_nt: TGTGCCAGCAGTTCAGGGGGCGGGAATTCACCCCTCCACTTT
d_call: TRBD1; j_call: TRBJ2-2; clone_size: .; v_call: TRBV19; cdr3_aa: CASSGRQGFAGELFF; cdr3_nt: TGTGCCAGTAGTGGAAGACAGGGATTCGCCGGGGAGCTGTTTTTT
d_call: TRBD1; j_call: TRBJ1-2; clone_size: .; v_call: TRBV15; cdr3_aa: CATSGRTGWDYGYTF; cdr3_nt: TGTGCCACCAGCGGCCGGACAGGGTGGGACTATGGCTACACCTTC
d_call: .; j_call: TRBJ1-2; clone_size: .; v_call: TRBV29-1; cdr3_aa: CSAEGATKNYGYTF; cdr3_nt: TGCAGCGCCGAAGGGGCAACAAAAAACTATGGCTACACCTTC
d_call: TRBD2; j_call: TRBJ2-7; clone_size: .; v_call: TRBV5-1; cdr3_aa: CASSRGWTSEKGPPYEQYF; cdr3_nt: TGCGCCAGCAGCCGGGGATGGACTAGCGAGAAGGGGCCCCCCTACGAGCAGTACTTC
d_call: .; j_call: TRBJ1-5; clone_size: .; v_call: TRBV6-5; cdr3_aa: CATQNGGALNQPQHF; cdr3_nt: TGTGCCACCCAGAACGGGGGGGCCCTCAATCAGCCCCAGCATTTT
d_call: TRBD2; j_call: TRBJ2-7; clone_size: .; v_call: TRBV25-1; cdr3_aa: CASSEGLAGGYEQYF; cdr3_nt: TGTGCCAGCAGTGAAGGGCTAGCGGGAGGATACGAGCAGTACTTC
d_call: TRBD1; j_call: TRBJ1-4; clone_size: few; v_call: TRBV6-5; cdr3_aa: CASSTGGTNEKLFF; cdr3_nt: TGTGCCAGCAGTACAGGGGGGACTAATGAAAAACTGTTTTTT
d_call: .; j_call: TRBJ1-4; clone_size: .; v_call: TRBV23-1; cdr3_aa: CASSQSPQGGDNEKLFF; cdr3_nt: TGCGCCAGCAGTCAATCCCCTCAGGGTGGTGATAATGAAAAACTGTTTTTT
d_call: .; j_call: TRBJ2-2; clone_size: .; v_call: TRBV7-2; cdr3_aa: CASSREFEGGELFF; cdr3_nt: TGTGCCAGCAGCCGCGAGTTCGAGGGCGGGGAGCTGTTTTTT
d_call: TRBD1; j_call: TRBJ2-4; clone_size: .; v_call: TRBV29-1; cdr3_aa: CSVGGTGENIQYF; cdr3_nt: TGCAGCGTGGGAGGGACAGGGGAAAACATTCAGTACTTC
d_call: TRBD1; j_call: TRBJ1-5; clone_size: .; v_call: TRBV6-5; cdr3_aa: CASNFGQGDQPQHF; cdr3_nt: TGTGCCAGCAATTTTGGACAGGGGGATCAGCCCCAGCATTTT
d_call: TRBD2; j_call: TRBJ2-1; clone_size: .; v_call: TRBV28; cdr3_aa: CASSQVAGSSYNEQFF; cdr3_nt: TGTGCCAGCAGCCAAGTAGCGGGGAGCTCCTACAATGAGCAGTTCTTC
d_call: .; j_call: TRBJ1-4; clone_size: .; v_call: TRBV18; cdr3_aa: CASSPNDYANEKLFF; cdr3_nt: TGTGCCAGCTCACCCAACGACTATGCTAATGAAAAACTGTTTTTT
d_call: .; j_call: TRBJ1-4; clone_size: .; v_call: TRBV11-2; cdr3_aa: CASSYQGINEKLFF; cdr3_nt: TGTGCCAGCAGCTATCAGGGGATTAATGAAAAACTGTTTTTT
d_call: TRBD2; j_call: TRBJ2-1; clone_size: .; v_call: TRBV19; cdr3_aa: CASRLGASGVSYNEQFF; cdr3_nt: TGTGCCAGTCGACTCGGGGCTAGCGGGGTCTCCTACAATGAGCAGTTCTTC
d_call: TRBD2; j_call: TRBJ2-1; clone_size: .; v_call: TRBV5-6; cdr3_aa: CASSLRAGAHNEQFF; cdr3_nt: TGTGCCAGCAGCTTGCGAGCGGGGGCTCACAATGAGCAGTTCTTC
d_call: TRBD1; j_call: TRBJ1-4; clone_size: .; v_call: TRBV24-1; cdr3_aa: CATSDFRDREKLFF; cdr3_nt: TGTGCCACCAGTGATTTTCGGGACAGGGAAAAACTGTTTTTT
d_call: .; j_call: TRBJ2-2; clone_size: .; v_call: TRBV5-1; cdr3_aa: CASSLISTTRAGELFF; cdr3_nt: TGCGCCAGCAGCTTGATTTCCACTACGAGGGCCGGGGAGCTGTTTTTT
d_call: .; j_call: TRBJ2-3; clone_size: .; v_call: TRBV18; cdr3_aa: CASSPPSLQDTQYF; cdr3_nt: TGTGCCAGCTCACCACCCTCCTTACAAGATACGCAGTATTTT
d_call: TRBD1; j_call: TRBJ2-7; clone_size: .; v_call: TRBV9; cdr3_aa: CASSVVVGTGRYEQYF; cdr3_nt: TGTGCCAGCAGCGTAGTGGTTGGGACAGGAAGATACGAGCAGTACTTC
d_call: TRBD1; j_call: TRBJ1-3; clone_size: .; v_call: TRBV6-5; cdr3_aa: CASSSTGIGNTIYF; cdr3_nt: TGTGCCAGCAGCTCGACAGGGATAGGGAACACCATATATTTT
d_call: .; j_call: TRBJ1-4; clone_size: .; v_call: TRBV6-6; cdr3_aa: CASMGRVDEKLFF; cdr3_nt: TGTGCCAGCATGGGGAGGGTGGATGAAAAACTGTTTTTT
d_call: TRBD2; j_call: TRBJ2-1; clone_size: .; v_call: TRBV19; cdr3_aa: CASSRQILAGGDNEQFF; cdr3_nt: TGTGCCAGTAGTCGACAGATTCTAGCGGGGGGGGACAATGAGCAGTTCTTC
d_call: TRBD2; j_call: TRBJ2-3; clone_size: .; v_call: TRBV6-2/TRBV6-3; cdr3_aa: CASSYASGRAGTSTDTQYF; cdr3_nt: TGTGCCAGCAGTTACGCTAGCGGGAGGGCCGGGACTAGCACAGATACGCAGTATTTT
d_call: TRBD1; j_call: TRBJ1-2; clone_size: .; v_call: TRBV5-4; cdr3_aa: CASSSGQGHGYTF; cdr3_nt: TGTGCCAGCAGCTCCGGACAGGGTCATGGCTACACCTTC
d_call: TRBD1; j_call: TRBJ1-6; clone_size: .; v_call: TRBV6-5; cdr3_aa: CASIRDRGNSPLHF; cdr3_nt: TGTGCCAGCATCCGGGACAGGGGTAATTCACCCCTCCACTTT
d_call: TRBD2; j_call: TRBJ2-1; clone_size: .; v_call: TRBV6-2/TRBV6-3; cdr3_aa: CASSYTGRGLAGNEQFF; cdr3_nt: TGTGCCAGCAGTTACACCGGACGCGGACTAGCCGGGAATGAGCAGTTCTTC
d_call: .; j_call: TRBJ1-4; clone_size: .; v_call: TRBV27; cdr3_aa: CASRLMGATPNEKLFF; cdr3_nt: TGTGCCAGCAGGCTAATGGGGGCCACCCCGAATGAAAAACTGTTTTTT
d_call: TRBD2; j_call: TRBJ2-5; clone_size: .; v_call: TRBV5-1; cdr3_aa: CASSFRRSDGLAGLTQYF; cdr3_nt: TGCGCCAGCAGCTTCAGGAGGTCGGATGGACTAGCGGGCTTGACCCAGTACTTC
d_call: TRBD2; j_call: TRBJ2-1; clone_size: .; v_call: TRBV7-9; cdr3_aa: CASSFVAGLAGAHNEQFF; cdr3_nt: TGTGCCAGCAGCTTCGTAGCGGGACTAGCGGGAGCCCACAATGAGCAGTTCTTC
d_call: .; j_call: TRBJ2-1; clone_size: .; v_call: TRBV12-5; cdr3_aa: CASGLGQLSSYNEQFF; cdr3_nt: TGTGCTAGTGGTTTGGGACAGTTGAGCTCCTACAATGAGCAGTTCTTC
d_call: TRBD1; j_call: TRBJ2-2; clone_size: .; v_call: TRBV9; cdr3_aa: CASSVDRDRVVGELFF; cdr3_nt: TGTGCCAGCAGCGTAGACCGGGACAGGGTGGTGGGGGAGCTGTTTTTT
d_call: TRBD1; j_call: TRBJ2-5; clone_size: .; v_call: TRBV12-5; cdr3_aa: CASGDRTGSEWTQYF; cdr3_nt: TGTGCTAGTGGTGATCGGACAGGGAGTGAATGGACCCAGTACTTC
d_call: .; j_call: TRBJ2-2; clone_size: .; v_call: TRBV9; cdr3_aa: CASSGPGETGELFF; cdr3_nt: TGTGCCAGCAGCGGGCCAGGGGAAACCGGGGAGCTGTTTTTT
d_call: .; j_call: TRBJ1-2; clone_size: once; v_call: TRBV5-1; cdr3_aa: CASSLVGGAFNYGYTF; cdr3_nt: TGCGCCAGCAGCTTGGTCGGGGGGGCCTTTAACTATGGCTACACCTTC
d_call: .; j_call: TRBJ2-7; clone_size: .; v_call: TRBV29-1; cdr3_aa: CSVETGDYEQYF; cdr3_nt: TGCAGCGTTGAGACGGGGGACTACGAGCAGTACTTC
d_call: TRBD1; j_call: TRBJ2-1; clone_size: .; v_call: TRBV2; cdr3_aa: CASKIGTGDTRGQFF; cdr3_nt: TGTGCCAGCAAGATCGGGACAGGAGACACAAGGGGGCAGTTCTTC
d_call: .; j_call: TRBJ2-7; clone_size: .; v_call: TRBV30; cdr3_aa: CAWFDRLYPGEQYF; cdr3_nt: TGTGCCTGGTTTGACAGGCTCTACCCGGGGGAGCAGTACTTC
d_call: .; j_call: TRBJ1-2; clone_size: .; v_call: TRBV5-4; cdr3_aa: CASSLAGGSIYGYTF; cdr3_nt: TGTGCCAGCAGCTTGGCGGGGGGTTCCATATATGGCTACACCTTC
d_call: TRBD1; j_call: TRBJ1-2; clone_size: .; v_call: TRBV6-5; cdr3_aa: CASSPDRGLGYTF; cdr3_nt: TGTGCCAGCAGTCCCGACAGGGGGCTCGGCTACACCTTC
d_call: .; j_call: TRBJ1-1; clone_size: .; v_call: TRBV28; cdr3_aa: CASSFMGRNTEAFF; cdr3_nt: TGTGCCAGCAGTTTTATGGGCAGGAACACTGAAGCTTTCTTT
d_call: .; j_call: TRBJ1-5; clone_size: .; v_call: TRBV28; cdr3_aa: CASTYSLYSNQPQHF; cdr3_nt: TGTGCCAGCACCTACAGTCTCTATAGCAATCAGCCCCAGCATTTT
d_call: TRBD2; j_call: TRBJ2-7; clone_size: .; v_call: TRBV6-5; cdr3_aa: CASSLVASGRSYEQYF; cdr3_nt: TGTGCCAGCAGTTTGGTGGCGAGCGGGAGGTCCTACGAGCAGTACTTC